These 6 T cell receptor beta chains were sequenced from one sample in a study of STAT5B mutations in CD4+ large granular lymphocyte leukemia. This table comes from immunoSEQ multiplex PCR, and its TCRdb copy is limited to in-frame clones, with some not included. The table records over 35,000 clones, 85% of them present only once. The sequenced material came from CD4+ T cells from blood buffy coats. All receptors derive from a human donor in good health.

This chain uses TRBV6-5 with TRBJ1-5; D is undetermined. The CDR3 runs to 13 residues. CDR1 MNHEY and CDR2 SVGAGI come from the germline V gene. V dropped 4 bases and J dropped 1 base, with 5 bases sitting between them. The CDR3 loop reads CASSWQSNQPQHF. The CDR3 DNA is TGTGCCAGCAGTTGGCAAAGCAATCAGCCCCAGCATTTT.

This clone was detected only once. The rearrangement joins TRBV5-6 to TRBJ1-1; the D gene is possibly TRBD1 (5 bases). V was clipped by 0 bases and J by 1 base, with 10 bases between them. Germline V lookup: CDR1 SGHDT, CDR2 YYEEEE. The CDR3 loop spans 15 amino acids. The CDR3 DNA is TGTGCCAGCAGCTTGGATCCGGGGACGAACACTGAAGCTTTCTTT. Amino acids: CASSLDPGTNTEAFF.

The chain links TRBV7-8 to TRBJ2-6; D remains unclear. The germline V and J ends were trimmed by 1 base and 0 bases, with 4 bases remaining between them. The CDR3 totals 15 residues. Germline CDR1 is SGHVS and CDR2 is FQNEAQ. CDR3 in amino acids: CASSLVRSGANVLTF. The CDR3 DNA is TGTGCCAGCAGCTTAGTTCGCTCTGGGGCCAACGTCCTGACTTTC.

The chain joins TRBV4-2 to TRBJ1-1; a weak D match, TRBD1 (5 bases). The V gene lost 0 bases and the J gene lost 6 bases, with 11 bases spanning the gap. This CDR3 has 14 residues. Germline CDR1 is LGHNA and CDR2 is YNFKEQ. CDR3 amino acids: CASSQDQGAAEAFF. The CDR3 coding sequence is TGTGCCAGCAGCCAAGATCAAGGGGCGGCTGAAGCTTTCTTT.

The gene calls are TRBV9 and TRBJ2-2, with 9 nucleotides matching TRBD2. The CDR3 extends over 15 amino acids. The trim removed 0 bases at V and 5 bases at J, leaving 2 bases unmatched. Germline CDR1 is SGDLS and CDR2 is YYNGEE. CDR3 sequence reads: CASSVGLAVTGELFF. CDR3 DNA sequence: TGTGCCAGCAGCGTAGGACTAGCGGTAACCGGGGAGCTGTTTTTT.

The gene calls are TRBV18 and TRBJ2-3; the D is unclear. This CDR3 comprises 12 residues. V was trimmed by 3 bases and J by 2 bases, leaving 3 bases between them. Germline V gives CDR1 KGHSH, CDR2 LQKENI. The CDR3 coding sequence is TGTGCCAGCTCACCCTCCACAGATACGCAGTATTTT. As protein: CASSPSTDTQYF. Full variable domain (missing parts from reference TRBV18 and TRBJ2-3): NAGVMQNPRHLVRRRGQEARLRCSPMKGHSHVYWYRQLPEEGLKFMVYLQKENIIDESGMPKERFSAEFPKEGPSILRIQQVVRGDSAAYFCASSPSTDTQYFGPGTRLTVL.